This TCR beta chain was recorded in a study of cytomegalovirus exposure and HLA in healthy donors. About the research overall: Early released data comprised about 90 million unique TCRs from HLA-typed donors.

Germline CDR1 is SGDLS and CDR2 is YYNGEE. After removal of 4 bases from V and 4 bases from J, the junction contained 7 bases not matched to a gene. The CDR3 covers 15 residues. As regards this clone: No antigen is known for it.

13 Jbeta primers and 60 Vbeta primers were used for the PCR. Method: immunoSEQ multiplex PCR; TCRdb's copy keeps in-frame clones and lacks some. Of some 99,000 clones in the sample, under 85% were seen once. Findings and limits, study-wide: For most TCR beta V segments, an earlier analysis put the productive rate at about 87% or about 30% of the time. Sequencing likely caused a cluster of highly shared sequence variants.

Specimen: PBMCs. The chain recombines TRBV9 with TRBJ2-1; 8 nucleotides line up with TRBD1. The TCR sequence derives from a man between 40 and 49 years old in good health and CMV-seronegative. CDR3 DNA: TGTGCCAGCAGCTTTGACAGGGGAAAGTACAATGAGCAGTTCTTC. Protein: CASSFDRGKYNEQFF. Full variable domain (missing parts from reference TRBV9 and TRBJ2-1): DSGVTQTPKHLITATGQRVTLRCSPRSGDLSVYWYQQSLDQGLQFLIQYYNGEERAKGNILERFSAQQFPDLHSELNLSSLELGDSALYFCASSFDRGKYNEQFFGPGTRLTVL.